Presented here are 28 T cell receptor beta chains from one specimen sequenced in a study of cytomegalovirus exposure and HLA in healthy donors (dated by TCRdb to about 2017). The method behind the library was the immunoSEQ multiplex PCR assay. Imported from immuneACCESS, the table was reduced by TCRdb to in-frame sequences with V and J called. These copies leave out some clones; in studies compared against another copy, an unresolved V gene accounts for under half, and the cause of the remainder is not known. Within this sample are some 170,000 clones, with around nine tenths of them counted one time only. 10% to 13% of the sample is held by the ten biggest clonotypes. The sample comprised PBMCs. These receptor sequences come from a young woman in good health and CMV-seropositive.

Notes on this clone: Other DNA sequences within the sample encode an identical CDR3. The rearrangement joins TRBV5-1 to TRBJ2-5; 7 bases agree with TRBD1. The ends lost 0 bases at V and 4 bases at J; junction bases unmatched: 6. Germline V gives CDR1 SGHRS, CDR2 YFSETQ. This CDR3 contains 15 residues. As DNA, the CDR3 is TGCGCCAGCAGCTTGGTTCTGGCAGGGGGAGAGACCCAGTACTTC. It specifies CASSLVLAGGETQYF.

The rearrangement links TRBV7-3 to TRBJ2-3; 11 bases are a match to TRBD2. The CDR3 has 19 residues. V lost 0 bases and J lost 0; bases outside the gene matches: 8. The germline V gene has CDR1 SGHTA and CDR2 FQGTGA. CDR3 amino acids: CASSLTGPSGRPSTDTQYF. CDR3 in DNA: TGTGCCAGCAGCTTAACGGGTCCTAGCGGGAGGCCTAGCACAGATACGCAGTATTTT.

The V call is TRBV5-1, the J call TRBJ2-5; D not resolved. CDR3 length: 13 residues. Deletions cut 3 bases from V and 3 bases from J, with 9 bases between. Germline CDR1 SGHRS, CDR2 YFSETQ. CDR3 residues: CASSSTLEETQYF. CDR3 coding DNA: TGCGCCAGCAGCTCCACCTTAGAAGAGACCCAGTACTTC.

The rearrangement uses TRBV30 and TRBJ2-7; 7 bases agree with TRBD2. There are 13 residues in the CDR3. V gave up 3 bases and J gave up 8 bases; unmatched junction bases: 10. Germline V gene lookup returns CDR1 GTSNPN and CDR2 SVGIG (reference sequence). CDR3 bases: TGTGCCTGGAGGGACGGCGGGGGACTGAAGCAGTACTTC. Its protein is CAWRDGGGLKQYF.

The V gene is TRBV6-5, the J gene TRBJ1-1; D is perhaps TRBD1 (5 bases). CDR3 length: 16 amino acids. Trimming removed 0 bases from V and 3 bases from J, with 14 bases in between. The germline V gene encodes CDR1 MNHEY and CDR2 SVGAGI. The CDR3 spells CASSYSMGGSDTEAFF. CDR3 in DNA: TGTGCCAGCAGTTACTCGATGGGGGGATCGGACACTGAAGCTTTCTTT.

This chain joins TRBV21-1 and TRBJ2-1; whether TRBD2, the table's D call, matches the DNA was not checked. TRBV21-1 is a recognized pseudogene. CDR3 size: 13 residues. The CDR3 sequence is CASSEREGNEQFF. The CDR3 DNA is TGTGCCAGCAGCGAGCGGGAGGGAAATGAGCAGTTCTTC.

In its sample, this clone was seen once. V and J are TRBV27 and TRBJ1-2, with D possibly being TRBD1 (5 bases). Germline V gives CDR1 MNHEY, CDR2 SMNVEV (reference sequence). The V end lost 5 bases, the J end lost 8 bases, and 18 bases lay between the germline ends. The CDR3 runs 14 residues. CDR3 bases: TGTGCCAGCAGTCCGGCAGGGCACTTGAGGGGCTACACCTTC. Its translation: CASSPAGHLRGYTF.

The chain has TRBV5-1 and TRBJ2-1; D is perhaps TRBD1 (5 bases). V dropped 4 bases and J dropped 7 bases, with 12 bases sitting between them. Germline V CDR1 and CDR2: SGHRS, YFSETQ. The CDR3 is 13 amino acids. CDR3 bases: TGCGCCAGCAGCCATAATTCAGGGAATGAGCAGTTCTTC. This translates into CASSHNSGNEQFF.

The gene calls are TRBV6-5 and TRBJ1-2; weak D call: TRBD1 (6 bases). With 2 bases removed from V and 4 bases from J, the gap between germline ends came to 11 bases. Germline CDR1 MNHEY, CDR2 SVGAGI. The CDR3 runs 14 residues. CDR3 coding DNA: TGTGCCAGCAGTTACGATGGGGGCAGCTATGGCTACACCTTC. Protein sequence: CASSYDGGSYGYTF.

This chain joins TRBV11-3 and TRBJ2-1; 9 bases line up with TRBD1. Germline CDR1 is SGHNT and CDR2 is YENEEA. The CDR3 has 15 amino acids. The junction had 6 bases not matched to a gene; V was cut back by 0 bases and J by 9 bases. As DNA, the CDR3 is TGTGCCAGCAGCTTAGATTCAGACAGGGGGGGTGAGCAGTTCTTC. It translates to CASSLDSDRGGEQFF.

The chain combines TRBV30 with TRBJ2-3, with D perhaps matching TRBD2 (5 bases). Germline CDR1 GTSNPN, CDR2 SVGIG (reference sequence). This CDR3 is built from 14 residues. Trimming shortened V by 3 bases and J by 0 bases, and 10 bases separated the two germline ends. The CDR3 DNA reads as TGTGCCTGGAGAAGGCGGGCTAGCACAGATACGCAGTATTTT. This gives the protein CAWRRRASTDTQYF.

This clone was seen a single time. This chain connects TRBV15 to TRBJ2-5, with TRBD2 identical over 14 bases. The CDR3 extends over 16 amino acids. Germline CDR1 reads LNHNV; CDR2 reads YYDKDF (reference sequence). The V and J ends lost 10 bases and 1 base, in that order; junction bases with no gene match: 8. The CDR3 DNA sequence: TGTGCCATTTCCGGGACTAGCGGGAGCGGCCAAGAGACCCAGTACTTC. Protein sequence: CAISGTSGSGQETQYF.

The V gene is TRBV5-6, the J gene TRBJ1-4; 9 bases are shared with TRBD1. The germline V gene encodes CDR1 SGHDT and CDR2 YYEEEE. The ends lost 4 bases at V and 3 bases at J; junction bases unmatched: 7. The CDR3 contains 16 residues. CDR3 protein: CASSDSRQGANEKLFF. The CDR3 nucleotides are TGTGCCAGCAGCGACAGTCGACAGGGGGCTAATGAAAAACTGTTTTTT.

This clone has a handful of counts. The gene calls are TRBV5-1 and TRBJ2-2; 10 bases fit TRBD1. The length of the CDR3 is 17 residues. CDR1 SGHRS and CDR2 YFSETQ come from the germline V gene. With V trimmed by 2 bases and J by 7 bases, 11 bases remained unmatched. CDR3 in DNA: TGCGCCAGCAGCTTATCCCCCGGGACAGGGGCCAACGGGGAGCTGTTTTTT. Translation: CASSLSPGTGANGELFF.

V usage is TRBV5-1 and J usage is TRBJ1-1; D unresolved. CDR3 length: 13 amino acids. From germline, CDR1 is SGHRS and CDR2 YFSETQ. Deletions cut 2 bases from V and 3 bases from J, with 8 bases between. This CDR3 is CASSFSRDTEAFF. CDR3 DNA: TGCGCCAGCAGCTTCTCCCGGGACACTGAAGCTTTCTTT.

The chain carries TRBV2 and TRBJ1-5; D not certain. Germline values: CDR1 SNHLY, CDR2 FYNNEI. Between the trimmed V and J ends, which lost 2 bases and 4 bases, there was a span of 6 bases. CDR3 length: 13 amino acids. The chain's CDR3 is CASSEYRNQPQHF. The CDR3 nucleotides read TGTGCCAGCAGTGAATACCGGAATCAGCCCCAGCATTTT.

The rearrangement uses TRBV7-3 and TRBJ2-3; 10 positions agree with TRBD2. The CDR3 totals 16 residues. V trimming: 5 bases; J trimming: 1 base; junction bases outside the gene matches: 6. Germline V gene lookup returns CDR1 SGHTA and CDR2 FQGTGA. The CDR3 loop reads CASSHHLAGGTDTQYF. For the CDR3, the DNA is TGTGCCAGCAGCCACCACCTAGCGGGAGGCACAGATACGCAGTATTTT.

This rearrangement joins TRBV29-1 to TRBJ2-2, with D maybe TRBD1 (6 bases). CDR1 is SQVTM and CDR2 is ANQGSEA in the germline V gene. Trimming cost V 6 bases and J 3 bases, with 11 bases left between them. CDR3 length: 13 residues. CDR3: CSVDEGDTGELFF. The DNA for the CDR3 is TGCAGCGTGGACGAGGGGGACACCGGGGAGCTGTTTTTT.

The chain has TRBV7-3 and TRBJ2-1, with TRBD1 matching 9 bases. The V gene end was trimmed by 8 bases and the J gene end by 7 bases; junction bases not matched to a gene: 9. Germline V gene data show CDR1 as SGHTA and CDR2 as FQGTGA. The CDR3 extends over 14 amino acids. The CDR3 reads CASAGQGLVNEQFF. DNA of the CDR3: TGTGCCAGCGCTGGACAGGGGTTAGTGAATGAGCAGTTCTTC.

This chain uses TRBV5-4 with TRBJ2-1, with 10 nucleotides matching TRBD1. CDR3 size: 16 residues. Germline V gene data show CDR1 as SGHNT and CDR2 as YYREEE (reference sequence). Trimming at V came to 4 bases and at J to 4 bases, leaving 8 bases not matched to a gene. The CDR3 sequence: CASSPRPGQGYNEQFF. CDR3 bases: TGTGCCAGCAGCCCACGCCCGGGACAGGGGTACAATGAGCAGTTCTTC.

V usage is TRBV30 and J usage is TRBJ2-5; a possible D gene is TRBD1 (6 bases). The CDR3 covers 13 residues. Per the germline V gene, CDR1 is GTSNPN and CDR2 is SVGIG (reference sequence). The V gene lost 2 bases and the J gene lost 2 bases, with 9 bases spanning the gap. This chain's CDR3 is CAWSQGSQETQYF. The CDR3 coding sequence is TGTGCCTGGAGTCAGGGGTCACAAGAGACCCAGTACTTC.

The chain combines TRBV5-5 with TRBJ2-1; no clear D. Germline V gene lookup returns CDR1 SGHKS and CDR2 YYEKEE (reference sequence). Trimming left V 1 base short and J 8 bases short, with 7 bases between. This CDR3 is 12 amino acids long. CDR3 DNA sequence: TGTGCCAGCAGCTTGTTCTATTATGAGCAGTTCTTC. The encoded protein is CASSLFYYEQFF.

In this sample, this clone turned up a few times. The chain has TRBV9 and TRBJ2-7; 9 bases are shared with TRBD2. Per the germline V gene, CDR1 is SGDLS and CDR2 is YYNGEE. The CDR3 length is 17 residues. Germline trimming cut 0 bases from V and 4 bases from J; bases unmatched to any gene: 11. The CDR3 nucleotides read TGTGCCAGCAGCGTAGGAGACGGGCTAGCGGGAAGGTACGAGCAGTACTTC. Translation gives CASSVGDGLAGRYEQYF.

Ten or more counts support this clone. This chain joins TRBV25-1 and TRBJ2-1, with TRBD1 matching 7 bases. V was clipped by 3 bases and J by 2 bases; unmatched bases: 1. This CDR3 is built from 14 residues. Germline V gives CDR1 MGHDK, CDR2 SYGVNS. The CDR3 is CASSDRGPYNEQFF. Written as DNA, the CDR3 is TGTGCCAGCAGTGATAGGGGGCCCTACAATGAGCAGTTCTTC.

About this clone: An end of the junction does not agree with germline; a read error may underlie this. V is TRBV7-7 and J is TRBJ2-5; tentative D call: TRBD2 (5 bases). The CDR3 is 13 residues long. Germline lookup yields CDR1 SSHAT and CDR2 FNYEAQ (reference sequence). Here the CDR3 reads CASSTGLQETQYF. As DNA, the CDR3 is TGTGCTAGCAGCACCGGACTGCAAGAGACCCAGTACTTC.

The chain links TRBV5-1 to TRBJ1-4; 7 bases are shared with TRBD1. The CDR3 runs 14 residues. CDR1 is SGHRS, CDR2 YFSETQ, per germline. Trimming cost V 2 bases and J 6 bases; bases outside gene matches: 4. CDR3: CASSFTTGDEKLFF. The CDR3 coding sequence is TGCGCCAGCAGCTTTACCACAGGGGATGAAAAACTGTTTTTT.

This clone came up once. The rearrangement uses TRBV27 and TRBJ2-2; TRBD2 matches 11 bases. The CDR3 extends over 14 amino acids. Looked up from germline, CDR1 is MNHEY and CDR2 is SMNVEV (reference sequence). Losses at the gene ends were 11 bases for V and 5 bases for J; bases not matched to a gene: 7. This CDR3 is CACGTSGGTGELFF. Written as DNA, the CDR3 is TGTGCCTGCGGGACTAGCGGAGGGACCGGGGAGCTGTTTTTT.

The chain links TRBV7-2 to TRBJ2-7, with a weak D call TRBD2 (5 bases). The germline gives CDR1 SGHTA, CDR2 FQGNSA. V was pared by 1 base and J by 0 bases, with 16 bases between. The CDR3 is 17 amino acids. This chain's CDR3 is CASSLVSGLIGSYEQYF. In nucleotides, the CDR3 is TGTGCCAGCAGCTTAGTTTCCGGACTGATCGGCTCCTACGAGCAGTACTTC.